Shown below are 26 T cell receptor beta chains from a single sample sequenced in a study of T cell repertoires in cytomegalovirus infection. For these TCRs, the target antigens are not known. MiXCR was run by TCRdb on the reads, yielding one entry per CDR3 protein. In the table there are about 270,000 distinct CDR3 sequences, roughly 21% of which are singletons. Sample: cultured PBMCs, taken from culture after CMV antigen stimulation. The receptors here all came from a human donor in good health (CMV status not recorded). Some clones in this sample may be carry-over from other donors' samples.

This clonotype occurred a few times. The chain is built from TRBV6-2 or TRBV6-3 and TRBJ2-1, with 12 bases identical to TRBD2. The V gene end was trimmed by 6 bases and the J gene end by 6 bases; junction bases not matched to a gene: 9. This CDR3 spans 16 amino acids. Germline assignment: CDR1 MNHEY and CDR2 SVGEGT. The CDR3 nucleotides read TGTGCCAGCAGACCCCCTCTAGCGGGAGGGGGCAATGAGCAGTTCTTC. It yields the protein CASRPPLAGGGNEQFF.

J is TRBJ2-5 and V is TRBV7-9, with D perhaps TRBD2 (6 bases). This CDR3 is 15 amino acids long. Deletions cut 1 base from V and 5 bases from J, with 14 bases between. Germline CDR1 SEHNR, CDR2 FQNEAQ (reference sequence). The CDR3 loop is CASSLVPRESETQYF. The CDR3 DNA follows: TGTGCCAGCAGCTTAGTTCCGCGGGAATCGGAGACCCAGTACTTC.

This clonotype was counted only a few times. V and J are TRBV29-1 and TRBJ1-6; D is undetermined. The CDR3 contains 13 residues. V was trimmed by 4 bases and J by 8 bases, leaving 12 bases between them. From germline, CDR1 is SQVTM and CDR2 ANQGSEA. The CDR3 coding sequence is TGCAGCGTTGGCTTGTCTCTGGATTCACCCCTCCACTTT. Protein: CSVGLSLDSPLHF. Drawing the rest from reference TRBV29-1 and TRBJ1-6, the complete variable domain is SAVISQKPSRDICQRGTSLTIQCQVDSQVTMMFWYRQQPGQSLTLIATANQGSEATYESGFVIDKFPISRPNLTFSTLTVSNMSPEDSSIYLCSVGLSLDSPLHFGNGTRLTVT.

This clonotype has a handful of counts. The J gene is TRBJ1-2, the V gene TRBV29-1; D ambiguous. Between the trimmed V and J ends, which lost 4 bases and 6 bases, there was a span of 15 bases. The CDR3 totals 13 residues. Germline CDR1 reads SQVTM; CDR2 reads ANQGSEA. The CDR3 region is CSVVREIANGYTF. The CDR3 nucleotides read TGCAGCGTTGTAAGGGAAATAGCGAATGGCTACACCTTC.

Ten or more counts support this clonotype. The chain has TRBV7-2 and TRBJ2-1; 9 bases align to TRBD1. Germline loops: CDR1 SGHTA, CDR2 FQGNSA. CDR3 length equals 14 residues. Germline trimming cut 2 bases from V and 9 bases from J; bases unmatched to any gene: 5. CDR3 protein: CASSLTQGASEQFF. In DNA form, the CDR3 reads TGTGCCAGCAGCTTAACACAGGGGGCAAGTGAGCAGTTCTTC. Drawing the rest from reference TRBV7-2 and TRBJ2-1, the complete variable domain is GAGVSQSPSNKVTEKGKDVELRCDPISGHTALYWYRQSLGQGLEFLIYFQGNSAPDKSGLPSDRFSAERTGGSVSTLTIQRTQQEDSAVYLCASSLTQGASEQFFGPGTRLTVL.

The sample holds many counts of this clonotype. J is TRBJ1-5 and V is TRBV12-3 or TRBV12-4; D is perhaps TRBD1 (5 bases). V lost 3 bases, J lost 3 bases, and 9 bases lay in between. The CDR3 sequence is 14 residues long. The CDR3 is CASSFQGPNQPQHF. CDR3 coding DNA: TGTGCCAGCAGTTTTCAGGGCCCCAATCAGCCCCAGCATTTT.

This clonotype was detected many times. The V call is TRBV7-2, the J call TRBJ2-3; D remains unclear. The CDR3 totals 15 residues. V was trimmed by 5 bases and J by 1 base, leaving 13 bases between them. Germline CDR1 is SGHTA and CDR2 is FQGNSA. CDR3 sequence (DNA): TGTGCCAGCAGCCTGGGCCTGCCGGGCACAGATACGCAGTATTTT. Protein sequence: CASSLGLPGTDTQYF.

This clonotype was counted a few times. The CDR3, as DNA: TGCGCCAGCAGCCAAACTGACGAGCAGTACTTC. Translation: CASSQTDEQYF. The J gene is TRBJ2-7, the V gene TRBV4-1; D not certain. The CDR3 is 11 amino acids. CDR1 is MGHRA and CDR2 is YSYEKL in the germline V gene. Deletions cut 2 bases from V and 5 bases from J, with 4 bases between.

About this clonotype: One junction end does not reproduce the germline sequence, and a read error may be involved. The CDR3 is CASSLGPRGRDEKLFF. CDR3 DNA sequence: TGTGCCAGCAGCTTGGGACCCAGGGGACGGGATGAAAAACTGTTTTTT. The chain couples TRBV5-3 to TRBJ1-4; D possibly corresponds to TRBD1 (6 bases). TRBV5-3 is an ORF, with its function uncertain. This CDR3 region has 16 residues.

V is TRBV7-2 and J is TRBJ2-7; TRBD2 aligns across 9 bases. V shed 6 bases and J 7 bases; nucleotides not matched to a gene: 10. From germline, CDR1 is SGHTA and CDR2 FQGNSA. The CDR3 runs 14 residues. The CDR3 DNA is TGTGCCAGCAGTAACCTAGCGGGGATGGGTGAGCAGTACTTC. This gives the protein CASSNLAGMGEQYF.

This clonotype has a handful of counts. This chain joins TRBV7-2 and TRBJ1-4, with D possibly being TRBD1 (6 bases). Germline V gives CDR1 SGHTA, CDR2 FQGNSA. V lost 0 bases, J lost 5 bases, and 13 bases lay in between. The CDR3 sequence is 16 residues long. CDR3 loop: CASSLAGGIGNEKLFF. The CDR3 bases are TGTGCCAGCAGCTTAGCGGGGGGCATTGGGAATGAAAAACTGTTTTTT. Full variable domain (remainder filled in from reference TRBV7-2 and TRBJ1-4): GAGVSQSPSNKVTEKGKDVELRCDPISGHTALYWYRQSLGQGLEFLIYFQGNSAPDKSGLPSDRFSAERTGGSVSTLTIQRTQQEDSAVYLCASSLAGGIGNEKLFFGSGTQLSVL.

The CDR3 DNA reads TGTGCCAGCAGTGAACGGAAGCTCTCTGAGCAGTTCTTC. It translates to CASSERKLSEQFF. This rearrangement joins TRBV2 to TRBJ2-1, with D unresolved. This CDR3 has 13 residues. Germline lookup yields CDR1 SNHLY and CDR2 FYNNEI. The V end lost 2 bases, the J end lost 9 bases, and 11 bases lay between the germline ends.

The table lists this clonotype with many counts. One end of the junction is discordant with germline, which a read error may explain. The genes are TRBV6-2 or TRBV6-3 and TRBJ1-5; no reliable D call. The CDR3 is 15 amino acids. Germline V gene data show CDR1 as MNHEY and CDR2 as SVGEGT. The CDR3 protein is CASSNSGVGSQPQHF. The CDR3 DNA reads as TGTGCCAGCAGTAACTCCGGAGTGGGCTCCCAGCCCCAGCATTTT.

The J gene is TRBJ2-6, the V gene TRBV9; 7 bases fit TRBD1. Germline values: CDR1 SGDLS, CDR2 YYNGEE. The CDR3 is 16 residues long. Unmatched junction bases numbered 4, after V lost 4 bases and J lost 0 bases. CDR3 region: CASSPGQTSGANVLTF. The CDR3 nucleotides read TGTGCCAGCAGCCCGGGACAGACCTCTGGGGCCAACGTCCTGACTTTC.

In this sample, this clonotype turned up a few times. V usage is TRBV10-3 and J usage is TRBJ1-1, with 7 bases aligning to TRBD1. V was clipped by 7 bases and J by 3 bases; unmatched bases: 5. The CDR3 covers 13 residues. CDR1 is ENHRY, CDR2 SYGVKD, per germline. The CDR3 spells CAIKGAEDTEAFF. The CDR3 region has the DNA TGTGCCATCAAGGGGGCGGAAGACACTGAAGCTTTCTTT.

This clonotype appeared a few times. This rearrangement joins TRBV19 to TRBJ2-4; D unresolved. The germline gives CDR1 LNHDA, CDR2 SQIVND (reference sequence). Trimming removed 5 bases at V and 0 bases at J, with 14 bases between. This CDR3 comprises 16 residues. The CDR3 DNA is TGTGCCAGTAGTTCCGCCTTGAGAGGAGCCAAAAACATTCAGTACTTC. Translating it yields CASSSALRGAKNIQYF.

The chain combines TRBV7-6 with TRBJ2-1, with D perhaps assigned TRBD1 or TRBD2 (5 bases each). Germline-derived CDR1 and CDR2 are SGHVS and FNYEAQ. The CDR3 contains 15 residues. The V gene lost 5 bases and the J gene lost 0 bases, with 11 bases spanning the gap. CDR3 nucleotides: TGTGCCAGCAGCAAGGGACCGACCTCCTACAATGAGCAGTTCTTC. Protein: CASSKGPTSYNEQFF.

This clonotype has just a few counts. The CDR3 here is CASSLAGNQETQYF. CDR3 in DNA: TGTGCCAGCAGTTTGGCAGGGAACCAAGAGACCCAGTACTTC. This sequence joins TRBV6-5 and TRBJ2-5, with D possibly being TRBD1 (5 bases). The length of the CDR3 is 14 residues. The germline V and J ends were trimmed by 4 bases and 0 bases, with 9 bases remaining between them. Looked up from germline, CDR1 is MNHEY and CDR2 is SVGAGI.

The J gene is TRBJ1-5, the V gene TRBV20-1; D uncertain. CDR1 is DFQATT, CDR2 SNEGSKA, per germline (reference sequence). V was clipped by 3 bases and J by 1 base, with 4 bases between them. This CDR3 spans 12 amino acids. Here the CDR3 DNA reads TGCAGTGCTAGTCGGAGCAATCAGCCCCAGCATTTT. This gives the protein CSASRSNQPQHF.

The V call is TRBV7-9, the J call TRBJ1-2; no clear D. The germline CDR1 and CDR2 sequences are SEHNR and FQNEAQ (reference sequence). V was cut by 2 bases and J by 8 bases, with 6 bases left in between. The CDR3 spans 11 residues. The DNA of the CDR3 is TGTGCCAGCAGCTTATCGGCCGGCTACACCTTC. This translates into CASSLSAGYTF.

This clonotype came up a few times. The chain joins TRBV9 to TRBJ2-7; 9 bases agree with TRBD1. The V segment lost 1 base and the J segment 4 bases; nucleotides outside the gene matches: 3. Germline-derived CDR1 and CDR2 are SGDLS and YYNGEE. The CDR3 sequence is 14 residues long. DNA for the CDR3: TGTGCCAGCAGCGTATTCGGGACAGGGTACGAGCAGTACTTC. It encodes CASSVFGTGYEQYF. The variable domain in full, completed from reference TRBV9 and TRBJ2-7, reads DSGVTQTPKHLITATGQRVTLRCSPRSGDLSVYWYQQSLDQGLQFLIQYYNGEERAKGNILERFSAQQFPDLHSELNLSSLELGDSALYFCASSVFGTGYEQYFGPGTRLTVT.

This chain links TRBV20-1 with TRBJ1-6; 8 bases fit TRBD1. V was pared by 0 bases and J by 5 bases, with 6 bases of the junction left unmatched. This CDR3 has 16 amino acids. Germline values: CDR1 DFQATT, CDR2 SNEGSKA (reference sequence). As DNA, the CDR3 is TGCAGTGCTAGAGATTCAGGGGGCACGAATAATTCACCCCTCCACTTT. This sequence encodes CSARDSGGTNNSPLHF.

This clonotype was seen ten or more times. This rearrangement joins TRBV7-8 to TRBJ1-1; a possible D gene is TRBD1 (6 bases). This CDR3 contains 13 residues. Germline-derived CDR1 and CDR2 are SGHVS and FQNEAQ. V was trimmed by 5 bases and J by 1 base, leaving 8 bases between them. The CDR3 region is CASSVGQNTEAFF. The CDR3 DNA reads TGTGCCAGCAGCGTGGGACAGAACACTGAAGCTTTCTTT.

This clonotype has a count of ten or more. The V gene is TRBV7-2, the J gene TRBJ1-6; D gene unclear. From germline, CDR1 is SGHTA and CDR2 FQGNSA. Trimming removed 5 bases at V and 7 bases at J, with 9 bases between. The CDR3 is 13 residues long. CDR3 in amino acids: CASSLKLNSPLHF. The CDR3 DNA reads TGTGCCAGCAGCCTAAAATTAAATTCACCCCTCCACTTT.

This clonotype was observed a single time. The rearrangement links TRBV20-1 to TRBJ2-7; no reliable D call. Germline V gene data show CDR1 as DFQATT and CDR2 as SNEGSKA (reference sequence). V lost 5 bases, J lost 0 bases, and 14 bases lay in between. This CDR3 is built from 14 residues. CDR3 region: CSAAKFRSSYEQYF. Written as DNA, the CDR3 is TGCAGTGCTGCAAAATTCAGAAGCTCCTACGAGCAGTACTTC.

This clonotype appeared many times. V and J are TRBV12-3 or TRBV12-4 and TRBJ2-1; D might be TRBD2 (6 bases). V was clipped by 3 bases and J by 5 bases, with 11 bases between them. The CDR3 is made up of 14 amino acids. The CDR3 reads CASSLGGPNNEQFF. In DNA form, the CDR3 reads TGTGCCAGCAGTTTGGGGGGACCGAACAATGAGCAGTTCTTC.